The sequence of this T cell receptor (beta chain) was determined in a study of CD8+CD57+ T cells in acquired aplastic anemia. Study background: CD4+ and CD8+ cells, once sorted, gave DNA averaging about 3 ug.

Germline V lookup: CDR1 KGHDR, CDR2 SFDVKD. The V and J ends lost 4 bases and 3 bases respectively, with 12 bases between them. This CDR3 region has 14 residues. Patients selected for sequencing had displayed CD8+CD57+ cell expansion by flow cytometry. All patients had severe acquired aplastic anemia. By the time of blood sampling, patients had still received no therapy. Genomic DNA was employed as the template in profiling TCR beta VDJ and CDR3. TCRdb reprocessed the reads via MiXCR and lists one record per CDR3 protein. The table includes 90,000 to 150,000 distinct CDR3 sequences, about 60% detected once.

The clonotype originates from a human donor with aplastic anemia. Source material: sorted CD4+, CD8+, or CD8+CD57+ T cells (not recorded which) from PBMCs. The chain combines TRBV24-1 with TRBJ2-7; maybe TRBD1 (6 bases). The DNA of the CDR3 is TGTGCCACCAGTGAGGGGACACTCGACTACGAGCAGTACTTC. Protein product: CATSEGTLDYEQYF.